The 22 T cell receptor beta chains listed next were all sequenced from one sample in a study of vaccination and CD4 T cells after COVID-19. The antigens for these receptors are not known. An Oncomine TCR Beta short-read assay was used to sequence the DNA from cultured CD4+ T cells. TCRdb used MiXCR to reprocess the PCR reads, holding one entry per CDR3 protein. The sample has 7,000 to 8,500 distinct CDR3 sequences, 66% seen once. Treatment here: approximately nine-day PBMC culture with coronavirus spike peptide pools or control peptides (ViraFEST assay). The sequenced sample was CD4+ T cells from blood, cultured in vitro. These receptors all come from a human donor who had recovered from COVID-19.

This chain uses TRBV20-1 with TRBJ1-5; D remains ambiguous. Trimming took 4 bases from V and 6 from J, leaving 10 bases between them. Germline loops: CDR1 DFQATT, CDR2 SNEGSKA (reference sequence). There are 12 residues in the CDR3. CDR3 nucleotide sequence: TGCAGTGCTACCCTCGTTGGTCAGCCCCAGCATTTT. It yields the protein CSATLVGQPQHF.

The chain combines TRBV6-1 with TRBJ2-7; the match to TRBD2 covers 10 bases. The CDR3 contains 15 residues. Germline V lookup: CDR1 MNHNS, CDR2 SASEGT. Losses at the gene ends were 6 bases for V and 2 bases for J; bases not matched to a gene: 7. CDR3: CASSPRGTSAYEQYF. The CDR3 DNA reads TGTGCCAGCAGCCCCCGGGGGACTAGCGCCTACGAGCAGTACTTC.

The CDR3 coding sequence is TGCAGTGCTAGAGTTTTCACAGGGAGTTCGGATACGCAGTATTTT. Translated, it gives CSARVFTGSSDTQYF. This chain connects TRBV20-1 to TRBJ2-3, with a possible D match to TRBD1 (6 bases). Germline assignment: CDR1 DFQATT and CDR2 SNEGSKA (reference sequence). The CDR3 contains 15 residues. Trimming left V 1 base short and J 6 bases short, with 17 bases between.

The chain employs TRBV27 and TRBJ1-6; D ambiguous. The CDR3 contains 15 residues. The germline CDR1 and CDR2 sequences are MNHEY and SMNVEV (reference sequence). Trimming stripped 5 bases from V and 8 bases from J, with 16 bases between. Here the CDR3 reads CASSRKEGGDSPLHF. CDR3 in DNA: TGTGCCAGCAGTAGAAAGGAGGGTGGTGATTCACCCCTCCACTTT.

The chain carries TRBV20-1 and TRBJ1-1, with 9 bases that match TRBD1. Germline V gives CDR1 DFQATT, CDR2 SNEGSKA (reference sequence). This CDR3 has 13 amino acids. Unmatched junction bases numbered 7, after V lost 2 bases and J lost 9 bases. The CDR3, as DNA: TGCAGTGCTAGACCCCCGGGACAGGGAAAAGCTTTCTTT. It is translated as CSARPPGQGKAFF.

The CDR3, as DNA: TGTGCCAGCAGCGGGACGGGTGGAAACACCATATATTTT. Its protein is CASSGTGGNTIYF. The chain links TRBV6-1 to TRBJ1-3, with a possible D match to TRBD1 (5 bases). Germline CDR1 is MNHNS and CDR2 is SASEGT. The CDR3 loop spans 13 amino acids. Trimming removed 6 bases at V and 3 bases at J, with 9 bases between.

This clonotype was seen just once. The chain employs TRBV11-2 and TRBJ2-5; 8 nucleotides agree with TRBD2. Germline-derived CDR1 and CDR2 are SGHAT and FQNNGV. The CDR3 is made up of 15 amino acids. The trim removed 7 bases at V and 3 bases at J, leaving 10 bases unmatched. The CDR3 here is CASTPGAGGEETQYF. DNA of the CDR3: TGTGCCAGCACCCCCGGGGCGGGGGGAGAAGAGACCCAGTACTTC.

The sample holds a few counts of this clonotype. This chain joins TRBV5-1 and TRBJ1-6; 9 bases fit TRBD1. The germline CDR1 and CDR2 sequences are SGHRS and YFSETQ. The CDR3 has 17 residues. The junction had 12 bases not matched to a gene; V was cut back by 4 bases and J by 7 bases. CDR3 nucleotide sequence: TGCGCCAGCAGCGCCGGACAGGGGACTTTATTGAATTCACCCCTCCACTTT. Translated, it gives CASSAGQGTLLNSPLHF.

The chain uses TRBV11-2 and TRBJ2-7; 10 bases fit TRBD2. Germline CDR1 SGHAT, CDR2 FQNNGV. This CDR3 is 13 amino acids long. The V and J ends lost 6 bases and 3 bases, in that order; junction bases with no gene match: 2. Here the CDR3 reads CASRSSGGYEQYF. In DNA, the CDR3 is TGTGCCAGCAGGTCTAGCGGGGGCTACGAGCAGTACTTC. Using reference TRBV11-2 and TRBJ2-7 for the parts outside the CDR3, the full variable domain is EAGVAQSPRYKIIEKRQSVAFWCNPISGHATLYWYQQILGQGPKLLIQFQNNGVVDDSQLPKDRFSAERLKGVDSTLKIQPAKLEDSAVYLCASRSSGGYEQYFGPGTRLTVT.

V and J are TRBV6-1 and TRBJ2-2; weak D call: TRBD1 (6 bases). This CDR3 has 13 amino acids. Germline CDR1 reads MNHNS; CDR2 reads SASEGT. V was shortened by 6 bases and J by 7 bases, with 12 bases between the two germline ends. The DNA for the CDR3 is TGTGCCAGCAGGAGGACAGTGATCGGGGAGCTGTTTTTT. It codes for CASRRTVIGELFF.

This clonotype is termed medium-sized. The chain carries TRBV6-5 and TRBJ1-2, with 8 bases lining up with TRBD1. Germline CDR1 reads MNHEY; CDR2 reads SVGAGI. V was pared by 4 bases and J by 7 bases, with 8 bases of the junction left unmatched. The CDR3 length is 14 residues. The CDR3 DNA reads as TGTGCCAGCAGTTTCTCAGGGGGCTATGGTGGCTACACCTTC. It translates to CASSFSGGYGGYTF.

The J gene is TRBJ1-5, the V gene TRBV27; 10 bases map to TRBD1. The CDR3 is 17 residues long. Germline CDR1 is MNHEY and CDR2 is SMNVEV (reference sequence). Trimming took 7 bases from V and 5 from J; bases not matched to a gene: 14. CDR3 protein: CASTPFSGTGDHQPQHF. CDR3 coding DNA: TGTGCCAGCACCCCCTTCTCCGGGACAGGGGATCATCAGCCCCAGCATTTT.

This clonotype was recorded only once. The chain recombines TRBV12-3 or TRBV12-4 with TRBJ2-7; 8 bases are a match to TRBD2. With V trimmed by 7 bases and J by 1 base, 6 bases remained unmatched. CDR3 length: 14 amino acids. In DNA form, the CDR3 reads TGTGCCAGCATGGAGAGCGGGAGTTCCTACGAGCAGTACTTC. Amino acid sequence: CASMESGSSYEQYF.

This clonotype was recorded only once. This sequence joins TRBV10-2 and TRBJ2-7, with 15 bases aligning to TRBD2. The germline gives CDR1 WSHSY, CDR2 SAAADI. This CDR3 is built from 17 residues. V lost 5 bases to trimming and J lost 1 base; unmatched junction nucleotides: 6. The CDR3 region is CASSWTSGRAGSYEQYF. The CDR3, as DNA: TGCGCCAGCAGTTGGACTAGCGGGAGGGCCGGATCCTACGAGCAGTACTTC.

By its share, this clonotype is medium-sized. The chain is built from TRBV18 and TRBJ2-1, with D perhaps matching TRBD1 or TRBD2 (5 bases each). CDR1 and CDR2 from the germline V gene are KGHSH and LQKENI. V was shortened by 3 bases and J by 5 bases, with 11 bases between the two germline ends. The CDR3 is 14 residues long. CDR3 region: CASSPYRDDNEQFF. The CDR3 nucleotides are TGTGCCAGCTCACCGTACCGGGACGACAATGAGCAGTTCTTC.

This CDR3 reads CSARPRAGVGGYTF. The CDR3 DNA is TGCAGTGCTAGGCCCCGAGCGGGAGTGGGAGGCTACACCTTC. The genes are TRBV20-1 and TRBJ1-2; D not certain. V was pared by 3 bases and J by 8 bases, with 19 bases between. CDR1 is DFQATT, CDR2 SNEGSKA, per germline (reference sequence). This CDR3 is 14 amino acids long.

J is TRBJ1-6 and V is TRBV20-1, with D hard to call. The length of the CDR3 is 16 residues. The V gene's germline CDR1 is DFQATT and CDR2 SNEGSKA (reference sequence). V was trimmed by 5 bases and J by 6 bases, leaving 20 bases between them. In DNA form, the CDR3 reads TGCAGTGCTCCCCGAGACGGGCATCTTGGTAATTCACCCCTCCACTTT. Its translation is CSAPRDGHLGNSPLHF.

V and J are TRBV20-1 and TRBJ1-2, with 7 bases identical to TRBD1. Looked up from germline, CDR1 is DFQATT and CDR2 is SNEGSKA (reference sequence). V lost 6 bases and J lost 2; bases outside the gene matches: 9. The CDR3 has 14 residues. CDR3 coding DNA: TGCAGTGCCGAATCGGACAGGACGAACTATGGCTACACCTTC. Translating gives CSAESDRTNYGYTF.

The chain combines TRBV30 with TRBJ2-7; 8 positions match TRBD1. The CDR3 runs 17 residues. V shed 0 bases and J 7 bases; nucleotides not matched to a gene: 17. In germline, CDR1 is GTSNPN, CDR2 SVGIG (reference sequence). DNA for the CDR3: TGTGCCTGGAGTGTACGGTACACCTCGGACAGGGTAGAAGAGCAGTACTTC. Encoded protein: CAWSVRYTSDRVEEQYF.

The chain is built from TRBV27 and TRBJ1-6, with D uncertain. The germline gives CDR1 MNHEY, CDR2 SMNVEV (reference sequence). This CDR3 spans 16 amino acids. Deletions cut 4 bases from V and 4 bases from J, with 14 bases between. The CDR3 region has the DNA TGTGCCAGCAGTTCTCCCGGACGGCGGTATAATTCACCCCTCCACTTT. Translated, it gives CASSSPGRRYNSPLHF.

This clonotype is medium-sized in the sample. V is TRBV15 and J is TRBJ2-5, with 11 bases matching TRBD1. The germline CDR1 and CDR2 sequences are LNHNV and YYDKDF (reference sequence). The CDR3 length is 22 residues. V dropped 1 base and J dropped 3; count of bases not matched to a gene: 22. Here the CDR3 reads CATSRGLRFGGQGALGKETQYF. CDR3 nucleotides: TGTGCCACCAGCAGAGGACTGCGATTTGGCGGACAGGGGGCGCTCGGTAAAGAGACCCAGTACTTC.

The chain is built from TRBV7-2 and TRBJ2-3; 7 positions match TRBD1. Germline V gene lookup returns CDR1 SGHTA and CDR2 FQGNSA. This CDR3 contains 16 residues. The trim removed 5 bases at V and 2 bases at J, leaving 10 bases unmatched. This chain's CDR3 is CASSQRPGTDTDTQYF. For the CDR3, the DNA is TGTGCCAGCAGCCAACGACCCGGGACAGACACAGATACGCAGTATTTT.